Listed here is a single TCR beta chain. The antigen remains undetermined. The data are from a study of T cells in localized non-small cell lung cancer. Study findings and constraints: Investigators sequenced only a single tumor region, leaving heterogeneity possible. Longer overall survival associated with higher blood T cell density; shorter survival with higher adjacent-lung clonality. Uninvolved neighboring lung showed the greatest T cell clonality, exceeding tumor. Among the top 100 tumor clones, a median roughly 57 appeared in adjacent lung.

The CDR3 covers 13 residues. Germline values: CDR1 MDHEN, CDR2 SYDVKM. The V gene lost 6 bases and the J gene lost 4 bases, with 9 bases spanning the gap. Clones were read by immunoSEQ multiplex PCR, and TCRdb kept only the in-frame ones, dropping some. The sample lists about 30,000 clones, roughly 90% seen once, with roughly 7.3% in the top ten. This rearrangement joins TRBV28 to TRBJ1-4; D call uncertain. Specimen: peripheral blood, collected before any cancer treatment. The source of this sequence is a male donor aged 60 or over with stage I lung adenocarcinoma. CDR3 nucleotides: TGTGCCAGCAGGGGAGCCCTTAATGAAAAACTGTTTTTT. This sequence encodes CASRGALNEKLFF.